One and the same sample provided the 21 T cell receptor beta chains below, sequenced in a study of T-cell reconstitution after alpha-beta-depleted transplantation in children. This sample's TCRbeta library carried unique molecular identifier barcodes. TCRdb processed the PCR reads anew with MiXCR; each CDR3 protein has one entry. This sample yields 150,000 to 200,000 distinct CDR3 sequences, of which approximately 6.8% are seen a single time; 3% to 3.5% belongs to the top ten. Sequences were derived from PBMCs from the stem cell graft donor, sampled from the stem cell graft. The receptor set was obtained from a human donor who donated a stem cell graft to a child with Wiskott-Aldrich syndrome.

This clonotype has at least ten counts. V and J are TRBV5-1 and TRBJ2-7, with D perhaps TRBD1 or TRBD2 (5 bases each). The V gene lost 0 bases and the J gene lost 3 bases, with 10 bases spanning the gap. The CDR3 is made up of 14 amino acids. Looked up from germline, CDR1 is SGHRS and CDR2 is YFSETQ. As DNA, the CDR3 is TGCGCCAGCAGCTTGGCCGGGACGTTCTACGAGCAGTACTTC. Amino acids: CASSLAGTFYEQYF.

This clonotype was seen a few times. The chain links TRBV5-1 to TRBJ1-1, with D possibly being TRBD1 (6 bases). Trimming stripped 2 bases from V and 0 bases from J, with 14 bases between. The length of the CDR3 is 16 residues. The germline CDR1 and CDR2 sequences are SGHRS and YFSETQ. The CDR3 region is CASSFRGGALNTEAFF. CDR3 nucleotide sequence: TGCGCCAGCAGCTTCCGGGGGGGCGCGTTGAACACTGAAGCTTTCTTT.

V is TRBV5-1 and J is TRBJ1-2, with TRBD1 matching 11 bases. The CDR3 consists of 14 residues. J gave up 7 bases and V 7 bases, and 9 bases lay outside the gene matches. Germline V gene data show CDR1 as SGHRS and CDR2 as YFSETQ. CDR3 sequence (DNA): TGCGCCAGCCGGGGTGGACAGGGGGCGATTGGCTACACCTTC. This sequence encodes CASRGGQGAIGYTF.

There are many counts of this clonotype. V gene TRBV7-9 combines with J gene TRBJ1-1; a possible D gene is TRBD1 (6 bases). V gave up 0 bases and J gave up 4 bases, with 9 bases separating them. Germline V gives CDR1 SEHNR, CDR2 FQNEAQ (reference sequence). The CDR3 length is 14 residues. DNA for the CDR3: TGTGCCAGCAGCTTAGCTGGGGGCGTCACTGAAGCTTTCTTT. Its protein is CASSLAGGVTEAFF.

At least ten counts were recorded for this clonotype. V and J are TRBV6-1 and TRBJ1-5, with 8 bases aligning to TRBD1. The CDR3 runs to 16 residues. The germline V gene has CDR1 MNHNS and CDR2 SASEGT. Trimming took 4 bases from V and 4 from J; bases not matched to a gene: 9. Written as DNA, the CDR3 is TGTGCCAGCAGTGCAGACGGACAGGGTGCGAATCAGCCCCAGCATTTT. It specifies CASSADGQGANQPQHF.

Only a few counts were recorded for this clonotype. This chain links TRBV4-2 with TRBJ2-1; a possible D gene is TRBD1 (7 bases). Looked up from germline, CDR1 is LGHNA and CDR2 is YNFKEQ. The V end was cut by 0 bases, the J end by 15 bases, with 18 bases between. The CDR3 is 14 amino acids. DNA of the CDR3: TGTGCCAGCAGCCAAGATTGGGGGGACAGAGTCCTGTTCTTC. Protein product: CASSQDWGDRVLFF.

In its sample, this clonotype was seen many times. The rearrangement uses TRBV5-1 and TRBJ2-7; 8 nucleotides match TRBD1. Per the germline V gene, CDR1 is SGHRS and CDR2 is YFSETQ. The CDR3 sequence is 15 residues long. The V segment lost 4 bases and the J segment 0 bases; nucleotides outside the gene matches: 6. CDR3 sequence reads: CASSLTGGSSYEQYF. The CDR3, as DNA: TGCGCCAGCAGCCTTACAGGGGGGAGCTCCTACGAGCAGTACTTC. The variable domain in full, with the rest retrieved from reference TRBV5-1 and TRBJ2-7, is KAGVTQTPRYLIKTRGQQVTLSCSPISGHRSVSWYQQTPGQGLQFLFEYFSETQRNKGNFPGRFSGRQFSNSRSEMNVSTLELGDSALYLCASSLTGGSSYEQYFGPGTRLTVT.

This clonotype was recorded at least ten times. The gene calls are TRBV7-8 and TRBJ1-3; no reliable D call. Trimming shortened V by 1 base and J by 3 bases, and 7 bases separated the two germline ends. This CDR3 spans 14 amino acids. Germline V CDR1 and CDR2: SGHVS, FQNEAQ. The DNA for the CDR3 is TGTGCCAGCAGCTTAGACGTGGATGGAAACACCATATATTTT. It specifies CASSLDVDGNTIYF.

This clonotype turned up a few times. V gene TRBV30 combines with J gene TRBJ2-1; 13 bases line up with TRBD2. Unmatched junction bases numbered 6, after V lost 5 bases and J lost 5 bases. Germline V gene sequence: CDR1 GTSNPN, CDR2 SVGIG (reference sequence). The CDR3 runs to 15 residues. DNA of the CDR3: TGTGCCTGGGGGGGGACTAGCGGGGCCCACAATGAGCAGTTCTTC. Amino acids: CAWGGTSGAHNEQFF.

The chain recombines TRBV7-6 with TRBJ2-2; 7 bases are a match to TRBD1. V was clipped by 2 bases and J by 5 bases; unmatched bases: 5. The CDR3 is 15 residues long. Germline lookup yields CDR1 SGHVS and CDR2 FNYEAQ. The CDR3 DNA reads as TGTGCCAGCAGCTTACAGGGGGTAGTGACCGGGGAGCTGTTTTTT. Its translation: CASSLQGVVTGELFF.

This clonotype came up many times. The gene calls are TRBV29-1 and TRBJ1-6; maybe TRBD1 (5 bases). Germline-derived CDR1 and CDR2 are SQVTM and ANQGSEA. V was shortened by 4 bases and J by 6 bases, with 19 bases between the two germline ends. The CDR3 has 16 residues. This CDR3 is CSVGEKAKGPNSPLHF. DNA of the CDR3: TGCAGCGTTGGGGAGAAGGCTAAGGGGCCTAATTCACCCCTCCACTTT.

This sequence joins TRBV5-1 and TRBJ2-7, with D perhaps TRBD1 or TRBD2 (5 bases each). Germline CDR1 is SGHRS and CDR2 is YFSETQ. There are 14 residues in the CDR3. Trimming left V 5 bases short and J 2 bases short, with 14 bases between. The CDR3 region has the DNA TGCGCCAGCAGTACGGATAGGGGACCCTACGAGCAGTACTTC. Encoded protein: CASSTDRGPYEQYF.

This clonotype occurred a few times. The V call is TRBV3-1, the J call TRBJ2-1; possibly TRBD1 for D (6 bases). Germline lookup yields CDR1 LGHDT and CDR2 YNNKEL (reference sequence). Trimming stripped 1 base from V and 6 bases from J, with 13 bases between. CDR3 length equals 15 residues. CDR3 region: CASSQVQGRGNEQFF. CDR3 nucleotide sequence: TGTGCCAGCAGCCAAGTACAGGGTAGGGGCAATGAGCAGTTCTTC.

A few counts support this clonotype. The genes are TRBV3-1 and TRBJ2-1; D possibly corresponds to TRBD1 (6 bases). Germline V gives CDR1 LGHDT, CDR2 YNNKEL (reference sequence). This CDR3 spans 20 amino acids. The V and J ends lost 0 bases and 7 bases respectively, with 28 bases between them. The CDR3 loop is CASSQDRGFLLAGEGNEQFF. In nucleotides, the CDR3 is TGTGCCAGCAGCCAAGATAGGGGGTTTTTGCTAGCTGGAGAAGGGAATGAGCAGTTCTTC.

At least ten counts were recorded for this clonotype. The J gene is TRBJ1-6, the V gene TRBV5-1, with 8 bases fitting TRBD1. Trimming removed 4 bases from V and 9 bases from J; junction bases left unmatched: 12. CDR3 length: 16 residues. The V gene's germline CDR1 is SGHRS and CDR2 YFSETQ. CDR3 protein: CASSQTGGRSGSPLHF. As DNA, the CDR3 is TGCGCCAGCAGCCAAACAGGGGGAAGGTCTGGTTCACCCCTCCACTTT.

This clonotype occurred many times. The rearrangement links TRBV4-3 to TRBJ1-4; D may be TRBD1 (6 bases). Trimming removed 5 bases at V and 8 bases at J, with 12 bases between. The CDR3 loop spans 13 amino acids. Germline V gene sequence: CDR1 LGHNA, CDR2 YSLEER. The CDR3 DNA follows: TGCGCCAGCAGCAAACAGGGTCGGGAAAAACTGTTTTTT. Translation gives CASSKQGREKLFF.

In its sample, this clonotype was seen many times. The V and J genes are TRBV7-6 and TRBJ2-3; D is unclear. Trimming left V 4 bases short and J 2 bases short, with 16 bases between. This CDR3 spans 16 amino acids. Germline V CDR1 and CDR2: SGHVS, FNYEAQ. The CDR3 DNA sequence: TGTGCCAGCAGCTCTTATCGCGGCGAGATCACAGATACGCAGTATTTT. This encodes CASSSYRGEITDTQYF.

This clonotype was detected many times. The chain employs TRBV6-4 and TRBJ2-3; the match to TRBD2 covers 10 bases. J lost 2 bases, V lost 6 bases, and 2 bases had no gene match. This CDR3 has 14 residues. Germline CDR1 reads MRHNA; CDR2 reads SNTAGT. The CDR3 nucleotides are TGTGCCAGCAGCAGCGGGGGGGCCACAGATACGCAGTATTTT. It codes for CASSSGGATDTQYF.

In its sample, this clonotype was seen many times. The gene calls are TRBV11-2 and TRBJ2-1, with TRBD2 identical over 11 bases. V dropped 0 bases and J dropped 3; count of bases not matched to a gene: 7. Germline CDR1 SGHAT, CDR2 FQNNGV. The CDR3 has 18 residues. CDR3 sequence reads: CASSLEGRLAGFYNEQFF. The CDR3, as DNA: TGTGCCAGCAGCTTAGAGGGCCGACTAGCGGGATTCTACAATGAGCAGTTCTTC.

This clonotype came up many times. The chain employs TRBV7-2 and TRBJ1-2; no definite D call. The V end was cut by 3 bases, the J end by 4 bases, with 3 bases between. The CDR3 runs 11 residues. Germline CDR1 SGHTA, CDR2 FQGNSA. Here the CDR3 reads CASSFGYGYTF. The CDR3 nucleotides are TGTGCCAGCAGCTTCGGCTATGGCTACACCTTC.

This clonotype was counted many times. The J gene is TRBJ2-4, the V gene TRBV6-1; 7 bases agree with TRBD1. The CDR3 has 16 residues. From germline, CDR1 is MNHNS and CDR2 SASEGT. The V segment lost 7 bases and the J segment 2 bases; nucleotides outside the gene matches: 11. CDR3 protein: CASIARQGTSKNIQYF. The CDR3 coding sequence is TGTGCCAGCATCGCCAGACAGGGAACCTCCAAAAACATTCAGTACTTC.